The 22 T cell receptor beta chains given below trace back to one sample, sequenced in a study of spatial heterogeneity in lung cancer. TCRdb processed the 5' RACE reads anew with MiXCR; each CDR3 protein has one entry. The sample gives tens of thousands of distinct CDR3 sequences, around 3.2% of which show up once; 29% is in the top ten. Time point denoted: sample taken at primary tumor resection. The sequencing used PBMCs, collected at surgery. These receptors were obtained from a female donor with early-stage non-small cell lung cancer.

This clonotype has ten or more counts. The chain recombines TRBV28 with TRBJ1-4; D gene unclear. Germline values: CDR1 MDHEN, CDR2 SYDVKM. This CDR3 contains 13 residues. The germline V and J ends were trimmed by 3 bases and 13 bases, with 15 bases remaining between them. CDR3 loop: CASSFPGSRGLFF. The CDR3 DNA is TGTGCCAGCAGTTTCCCGGGTTCGAGAGGACTGTTTTTT.

This clonotype was counted many times. The rearrangement links TRBV5-1 to TRBJ2-5; 11 positions match TRBD2. V was clipped by 0 bases and J by 2 bases; unmatched bases: 0. The CDR3 runs 15 residues. Germline lookup yields CDR1 SGHRS and CDR2 YFSETQ. CDR3 residues: CASSLGTSGQETQYF. CDR3 nucleotides: TGCGCCAGCAGCTTGGGGACTAGCGGGCAAGAGACCCAGTACTTC.

There are many counts of this clonotype. V usage is TRBV7-8 and J usage is TRBJ2-7, with 8 bases fitting TRBD1. Looked up from germline, CDR1 is SGHVS and CDR2 is FQNEAQ. This CDR3 spans 15 amino acids. J was trimmed by 3 bases and V by 6 bases; bases with no gene match: 10. The CDR3: CASSPSGQGFYEQYF. Written as DNA, the CDR3 is TGTGCCAGCAGTCCGTCCGGACAGGGTTTCTACGAGCAGTACTTC.

This clonotype was seen ten or more times. This CDR3 reads CSVEIPRESYEQYF. For the CDR3, the DNA is TGCAGCGTTGAAATACCCAGGGAATCCTACGAGCAGTACTTC. V gene TRBV29-1 combines with J gene TRBJ2-7; perhaps TRBD1 as D (5 bases). This CDR3 is 14 amino acids long. CDR1 is SQVTM and CDR2 is ANQGSEA in the germline V gene. The germline V and J ends were trimmed by 2 bases and 1 base, with 12 bases remaining between them.

This clonotype was counted ten times or more. The chain couples TRBV20-1 to TRBJ1-2; D is unclear. This CDR3 has 14 residues. Trimming took 1 base from V and 0 from J, leaving 9 bases between them. The germline V gene has CDR1 DFQATT and CDR2 SNEGSKA (reference sequence). The CDR3 loop is CSARVGGTNYGYTF. CDR3 in DNA: TGCAGTGCTAGAGTCGGCGGGACTAACTATGGCTACACCTTC.

Ten or more counts support this clonotype. The chain is built from TRBV5-1 and TRBJ2-6, with D unclear. This CDR3 is 17 amino acids long. Deletions cut 0 bases from V and 2 bases from J, with 12 bases between. The germline gives CDR1 SGHRS, CDR2 YFSETQ. The CDR3 sequence: CASSLAPVGPGANVLTF. DNA for the CDR3: TGCGCCAGCAGCTTGGCACCGGTAGGGCCTGGGGCCAACGTCCTGACTTTC.

In this sample, this clonotype turned up a few times. The rearrangement uses TRBV6-5 and TRBJ2-7; 7 positions agree with TRBD2. Germline CDR1 and CDR2: MNHEY and SVGAGI. The CDR3 totals 20 residues. V lost 0 bases to trimming and J lost 0 bases; unmatched junction nucleotides: 17. Here the CDR3 DNA reads TGTGCCAGCAGTTACTCCATCCTAGTGGGAGGGACGGAGAGCTCCTACGAGCAGTACTTC. Translated, it gives CASSYSILVGGTESSYEQYF.

This clonotype was seen ten or more times. The genes are TRBV20-1 and TRBJ1-2; D might be TRBD1 (5 bases). Trimming shortened V by 6 bases and J by 6 bases, and 14 bases separated the two germline ends. The CDR3 covers 12 residues. Germline CDR1 reads DFQATT; CDR2 reads SNEGSKA (reference sequence). The CDR3, as DNA: TGCAGTGCCCCCGGGACCCAGAATGGCTACACCTTC. Amino acid sequence: CSAPGTQNGYTF.

This clonotype has at least ten counts. V usage is TRBV6-4 and J usage is TRBJ2-3; D unclear. Germline V CDR1 and CDR2: MRHNA, SNTAGT. The CDR3 has 13 amino acids. Trimming pared 4 bases from V and 3 bases from J, leaving 8 bases between. The chain's CDR3 is CASSGSATDTQYF. CDR3 nucleotide sequence: TGTGCCAGCAGTGGGTCAGCTACAGATACGCAGTATTTT.

The J gene is TRBJ2-7, the V gene TRBV12-3 or TRBV12-4; D tentatively fits TRBD1 or TRBD2 (5 bases each). This CDR3 spans 14 amino acids. The ends were cut back, 6 bases at V and 2 bases at J, with 14 bases in the middle. The CDR3 nucleotides read TGTGCCAGCAGCACCGGGACCCTAACCTACGAGCAGTACTTC. Translation: CASSTGTLTYEQYF.

This clonotype was picked up many times. The V gene is TRBV4-1, the J gene TRBJ2-5, with no clear D. Germline V lookup: CDR1 MGHRA, CDR2 YSYEKL. CDR3 length equals 15 residues. Trimming removed 4 bases from V and 2 bases from J, with 14 bases in between. CDR3: CASSLRAQNQETQYF. The CDR3 DNA is TGCGCCAGCAGCCTAAGGGCCCAGAATCAAGAGACCCAGTACTTC.

This clonotype came up many times. This chain links TRBV6-5 with TRBJ2-5; TRBD1 matches at 8 bases. The J segment lost 1 base and the V segment lost 5 bases, leaving 6 bases of the junction unmatched. Per germline, CDR1 MNHEY and CDR2 SVGAGI. This CDR3 region has 15 residues. The CDR3 reads CASSNTGGVQETQYF. The DNA for the CDR3 is TGTGCCAGCAGTAATACAGGGGGAGTCCAAGAGACCCAGTACTTC.

This clonotype was observed at least ten times. The chain is built from TRBV10-1 and TRBJ2-7; tentatively, D is TRBD2 (5 bases). The germline CDR1 and CDR2 sequences are WNHNN and SYGVQD (reference sequence). This CDR3 is built from 15 residues. Trimming left V 2 bases short and J 0 bases short, with 11 bases between. CDR3 region: CASSETSGSSYEQYF. In nucleotides, the CDR3 is TGCGCCAGCAGTGAGACGAGCGGTAGCTCCTACGAGCAGTACTTC.

This clonotype was seen many times. This sequence joins TRBV3-1 and TRBJ1-1; tentatively, D is TRBD1 (5 bases). V lost 3 bases, J lost 5 bases, and 19 bases lay in between. The CDR3 consists of 16 residues. Germline V gives CDR1 LGHDT, CDR2 YNNKEL (reference sequence). CDR3 nucleotide sequence: TGTGCCAGCAGCCAGGGCAGGGTCGACTTGTGGACTGAAGCTTTCTTT. This translates into CASSQGRVDLWTEAFF.

This clonotype came up many times. The V call is TRBV7-9, the J call TRBJ2-7; D gene uncertain. Germline CDR1 is SEHNR and CDR2 is FQNEAQ (reference sequence). The CDR3 contains 10 residues. V dropped 8 bases and J dropped 4 bases, with 6 bases sitting between them. The CDR3 reads CASGTYEQYF. The CDR3, as DNA: TGTGCCAGCGGCACATACGAGCAGTACTTC.

This clonotype has at least ten counts. The chain couples TRBV28 to TRBJ1-2; D is uncertain. Trimming stripped 7 bases from V and 4 bases from J, with 16 bases between. Looked up from germline, CDR1 is MDHEN and CDR2 is SYDVKM. This CDR3 spans 14 amino acids. The DNA of the CDR3 is TGTGCCAGCACCGAAAGTGTATTCGGCTATGGCTACACCTTC. It translates to CASTESVFGYGYTF.

This clonotype was observed at least ten times. This CDR3 reads CASSLVLETQYF. CDR3 DNA: TGTGCCAGCAGCTTAGTGCTGGAGACCCAGTACTTC. J is TRBJ2-5 and V is TRBV7-9, with no clear D. The V gene lost 1 base and the J gene lost 5 bases, with 5 bases spanning the gap. The germline gives CDR1 SEHNR, CDR2 FQNEAQ (reference sequence). The CDR3 is 12 residues long.

Here the CDR3 DNA reads TGCGCCAGCAGCTTACAGGGGGATCCTAACTATGGCTACACCTTC. Its translation: CASSLQGDPNYGYTF. The chain is built from TRBV5-1 and TRBJ1-2, with 8 bases aligning to TRBD1. Unmatched junction bases numbered 3, after V lost 2 bases and J lost 0 bases. Germline CDR1 reads SGHRS; CDR2 reads YFSETQ. This CDR3 is 15 amino acids long.

This clonotype was recorded many times. The J gene is TRBJ2-1, the V gene TRBV10-2; maybe TRBD2 (6 bases). Trimming took 6 bases from V and 1 from J, leaving 10 bases between them. CDR1 WSHSY and CDR2 SAAADI come from the germline V gene. The CDR3 contains 14 residues. The CDR3 nucleotides read TGCGCCAGCAGAGATGCGGGATCCTACAATGAGCAGTTCTTC. Protein sequence: CASRDAGSYNEQFF.

The V call is TRBV6-5, the J call TRBJ1-2; maybe TRBD1 (5 bases). CDR1 and CDR2 from the germline V gene are MNHEY and SVGAGI. V was trimmed by 3 bases and J by 4 bases, leaving 18 bases between them. The CDR3 sequence is 16 residues long. The chain's CDR3 is CASSYRARQIFYGYTF. The DNA of the CDR3 is TGTGCCAGCAGTTATCGGGCGCGACAGATATTCTATGGCTACACCTTC.

The chain combines TRBV13 with TRBJ1-4; 7 nucleotides agree with TRBD1. Germline CDR1 is PRHDT and CDR2 is FYEKMQ (reference sequence). The CDR3 spans 15 residues. V shed 5 bases and J 3 bases; nucleotides not matched to a gene: 6. DNA for the CDR3: TGTGCCAGCAGCCTTCGACAGGGATCTAATGAAAAACTGTTTTTT. As protein: CASSLRQGSNEKLFF.

The rearrangement uses TRBV2 and TRBJ2-3; unclear D gene. The V gene's germline CDR1 is SNHLY and CDR2 FYNNEI. The CDR3 consists of 12 residues. V lost 2 bases to trimming and J lost 2 bases, with 2 bases between them. This chain's CDR3 is CASSENTDTQYF. The CDR3 DNA is TGTGCCAGCAGTGAAAACACAGATACGCAGTATTTT.